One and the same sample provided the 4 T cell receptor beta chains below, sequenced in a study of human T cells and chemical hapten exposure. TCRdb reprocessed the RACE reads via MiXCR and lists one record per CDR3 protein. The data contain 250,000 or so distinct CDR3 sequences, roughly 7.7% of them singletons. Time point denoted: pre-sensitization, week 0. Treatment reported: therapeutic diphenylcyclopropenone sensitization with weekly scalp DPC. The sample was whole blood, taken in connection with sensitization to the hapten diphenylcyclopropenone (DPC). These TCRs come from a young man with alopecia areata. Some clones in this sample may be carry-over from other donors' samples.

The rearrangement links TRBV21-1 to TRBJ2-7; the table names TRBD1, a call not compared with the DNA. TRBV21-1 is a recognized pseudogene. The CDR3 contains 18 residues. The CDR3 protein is CASSPKRNRDSPPSEQYV. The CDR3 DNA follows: TGTGCCAGCAGCCCGAAGCGGAACCGGGACAGCCCGCCTTCGGAGCAGTACGTC.

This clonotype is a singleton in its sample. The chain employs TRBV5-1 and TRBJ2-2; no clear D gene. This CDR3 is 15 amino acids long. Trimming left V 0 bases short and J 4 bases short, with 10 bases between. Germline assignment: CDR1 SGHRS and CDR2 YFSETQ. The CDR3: CASSLAAEITGELFF. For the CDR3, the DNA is TGCGCCAGCAGCTTGGCGGCAGAGATCACCGGGGAGCTGTTTTTT.

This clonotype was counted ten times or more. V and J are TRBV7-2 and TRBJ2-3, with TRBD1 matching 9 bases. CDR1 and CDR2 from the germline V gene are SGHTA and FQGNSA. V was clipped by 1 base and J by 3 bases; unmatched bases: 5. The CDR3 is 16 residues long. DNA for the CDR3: TGTGCCAGCAGCTTAGGACAGGGGACAGGGACAGATACGCAGTATTTT. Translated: CASSLGQGTGTDTQYF.

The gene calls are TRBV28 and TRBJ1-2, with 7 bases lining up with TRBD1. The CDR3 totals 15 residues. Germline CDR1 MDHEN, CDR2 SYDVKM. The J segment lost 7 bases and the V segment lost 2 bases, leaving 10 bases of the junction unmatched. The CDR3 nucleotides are TGTGCCAGCAGTTTAGATACAGGGGACGGTCCTGGCTACACCTTC. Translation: CASSLDTGDGPGYTF.